The 5 T cell receptor beta chains below all came from one sample that was sequenced in a study of patients and donors after allogeneic stem cell transplantation (dated by TCRdb to 2019 to 2021). To prepare the library, RT-PCR was applied. TCRdb records NextSeq 550 as the sequencer. Through fastp at Q25 and MiXCR, TCRdb rebuilt clones from the public reads, retaining in-frame beta chains. Each entry merges the rows of one CDR3 protein and shows their most common DNA and genes. The sample data list approximately 1,500 distinct CDR3 sequences, and about 30% of these were observed just once. The top ten clones comprise 30% to 45% of the sample. The specimen was blood, either unsorted or a sorted T cell fraction (not recorded which). The source of these receptors is a human donor who was either an allogeneic HSCT recipient or a stem cell or donor lymphocyte infusion donor (not recorded which). It is not recorded whose cells these are; they may come from a transplant donor.

This CDR3 is CASSVDREQFF. In DNA form, the CDR3 reads TGCGCCAGCAGTGTGGACCGCGAGCAGTTCTTC. This chain joins TRBV10-2 and TRBJ2-1; D is uncertain. This CDR3 has 11 amino acids. Trimming cost V 4 bases and J 10 bases, with 8 bases left between them. Germline CDR1 WSHSY, CDR2 SAAADI.

This clonotype ranks as large. This chain joins TRBV19 and TRBJ2-1; D gene ambiguous. Trimming stripped 6 bases from V and 10 bases from J, with 13 bases between. Germline V gives CDR1 LNHDA, CDR2 SQIVND (reference sequence). The CDR3 is 12 amino acids. The CDR3 here is CASSSLGFEQFF. CDR3 bases: TGTGCCAGTAGCTCACTGGGGTTCGAGCAGTTCTTC.

By proportion, this clonotype is medium-sized. This chain joins TRBV30 and TRBJ1-1; D gene uncertain. CDR3 size: 13 residues. CDR1 GTSNPN and CDR2 SVGIG come from the germline V gene (reference sequence). The ends were cut back, 0 bases at V and 1 base at J, with 6 bases in the middle. The CDR3 DNA reads TGTGCCTGGAGTGTACGGGAGAACACTGAAGCTTTCTTT. Translating it yields CAWSVRENTEAFF. The whole variable domain, remainder taken from reference TRBV30 and TRBJ1-1, is SQTIHQWPATLVQPVGSPLSLECTVEGTSNPNLYWYRQAAGRGLQLLFYSVGIGQISSEVPQNLSASRPQDRQFILSSKKLLLSDSGFYLCAWSVRENTEAFFGQGTRLTVV.

In its sample, this clonotype ranks as large. The gene calls are TRBV7-8 and TRBJ2-3; tentative D call: TRBD2 (6 bases). V lost 8 bases to trimming and J lost 2 bases, with 14 bases between them. In germline, CDR1 is SGHVS, CDR2 FQNEAQ. CDR3 length: 14 amino acids. DNA of the CDR3: TGTGCCAGCCTGCGGGGATCCTTCACAGATACGCAGTATTTT. Protein sequence: CASLRGSFTDTQYF.

In its sample, this clonotype ranks as large (0.1 to 1%). V usage is TRBV30 and J usage is TRBJ2-2; D unclear. The germline gives CDR1 GTSNPN, CDR2 SVGIG (reference sequence). This CDR3 is built from 13 residues. Trimming cost V 3 bases and J 1 base, with 6 bases left between them. As DNA, the CDR3 is TGTGCCTGGAGAGCTCGGAACACCGGGGAGCTGTTTTTT. It yields the protein CAWRARNTGELFF. Full variable domain (outside the CDR3, taken from reference TRBV30 and TRBJ2-2): SQTIHQWPATLVQPVGSPLSLECTVEGTSNPNLYWYRQAAGRGLQLLFYSVGIGQISSEVPQNLSASRPQDRQFILSSKKLLLSDSGFYLCAWRARNTGELFFGEGSRLTVL.